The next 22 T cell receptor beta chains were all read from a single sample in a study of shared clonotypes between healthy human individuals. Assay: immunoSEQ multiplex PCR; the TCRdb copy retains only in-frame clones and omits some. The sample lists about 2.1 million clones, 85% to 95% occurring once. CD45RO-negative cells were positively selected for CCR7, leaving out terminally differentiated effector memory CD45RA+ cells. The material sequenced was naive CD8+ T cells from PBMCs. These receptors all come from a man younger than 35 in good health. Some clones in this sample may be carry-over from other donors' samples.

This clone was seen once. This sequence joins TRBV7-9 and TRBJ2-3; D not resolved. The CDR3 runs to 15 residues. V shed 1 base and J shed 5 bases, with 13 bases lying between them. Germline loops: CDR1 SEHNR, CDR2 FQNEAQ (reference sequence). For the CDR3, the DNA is TGTGCCAGCAGCTTAGTCTCAGAAAACAAAGATACGCAGTATTTT. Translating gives CASSLVSENKDTQYF.

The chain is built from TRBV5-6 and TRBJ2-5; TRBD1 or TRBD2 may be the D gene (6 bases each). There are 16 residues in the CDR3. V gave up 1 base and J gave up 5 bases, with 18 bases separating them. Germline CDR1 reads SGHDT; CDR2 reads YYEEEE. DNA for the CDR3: TGTGCCAGCAGCTTGAGTCCCCTAGAAGGGGGGGAGACCCAGTACTTC. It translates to CASSLSPLEGGETQYF. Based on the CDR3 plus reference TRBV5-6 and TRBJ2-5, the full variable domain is DAGVTQSPTHLIKTRGQQVTLRCSPKSGHDTVSWYQQALGQGPQFIFQYYEEEERQRGNFPDRFSGHQFPNYSSELNVNALLLGDSALYLCASSLSPLEGGETQYFGPGTRLLVL.

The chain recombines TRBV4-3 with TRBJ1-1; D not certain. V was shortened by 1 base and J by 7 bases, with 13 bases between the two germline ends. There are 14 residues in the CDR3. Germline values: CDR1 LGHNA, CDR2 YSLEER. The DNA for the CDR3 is TGCGCCAGCAGCCAAGCCTTCAGGCAGGATGAAGCTTTCTTT. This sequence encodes CASSQAFRQDEAFF.

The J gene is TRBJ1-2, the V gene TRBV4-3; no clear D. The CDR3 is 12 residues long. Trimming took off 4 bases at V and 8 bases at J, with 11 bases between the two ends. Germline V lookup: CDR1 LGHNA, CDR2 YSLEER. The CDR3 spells CASSLGLEGYTF. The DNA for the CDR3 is TGCGCCAGCAGCCTAGGACTCGAGGGCTACACCTTC.

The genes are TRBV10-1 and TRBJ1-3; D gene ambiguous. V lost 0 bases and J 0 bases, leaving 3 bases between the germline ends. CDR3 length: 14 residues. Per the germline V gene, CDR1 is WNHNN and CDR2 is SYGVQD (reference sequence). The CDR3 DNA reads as TGCGCCAGCAGTGAGTCGCGCTCTGGAAACACCATATATTTT. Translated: CASSESRSGNTIYF.

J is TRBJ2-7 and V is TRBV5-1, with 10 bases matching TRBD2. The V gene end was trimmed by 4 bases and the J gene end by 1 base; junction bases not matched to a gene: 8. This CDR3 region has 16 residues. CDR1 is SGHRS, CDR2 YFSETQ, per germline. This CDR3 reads CASSAGRTSGSYEQYF. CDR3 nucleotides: TGCGCCAGCAGCGCGGGCCGGACTAGCGGTTCCTACGAGCAGTACTTC.

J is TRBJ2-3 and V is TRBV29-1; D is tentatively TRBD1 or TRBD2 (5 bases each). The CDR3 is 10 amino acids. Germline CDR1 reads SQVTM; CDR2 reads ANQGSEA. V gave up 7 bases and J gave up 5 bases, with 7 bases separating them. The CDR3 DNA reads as TGCAGCGGTGGGGGAGATACGCAGTATTTT. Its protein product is CSGGGDTQYF.

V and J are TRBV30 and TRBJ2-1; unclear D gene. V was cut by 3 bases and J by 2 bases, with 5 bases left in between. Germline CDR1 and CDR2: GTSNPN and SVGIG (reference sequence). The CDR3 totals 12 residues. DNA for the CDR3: TGTGCCTGGAGCGCTACCTACAATGAGCAGTTCTTC. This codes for CAWSATYNEQFF.

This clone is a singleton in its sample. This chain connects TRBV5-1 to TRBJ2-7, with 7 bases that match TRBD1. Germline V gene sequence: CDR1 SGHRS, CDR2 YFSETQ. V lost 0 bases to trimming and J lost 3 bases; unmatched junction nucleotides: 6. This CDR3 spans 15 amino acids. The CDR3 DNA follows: TGCGCCAGCAGCTTGGGACAGGGCCCTTACTACGAGCAGTACTTC. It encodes CASSLGQGPYYEQYF.

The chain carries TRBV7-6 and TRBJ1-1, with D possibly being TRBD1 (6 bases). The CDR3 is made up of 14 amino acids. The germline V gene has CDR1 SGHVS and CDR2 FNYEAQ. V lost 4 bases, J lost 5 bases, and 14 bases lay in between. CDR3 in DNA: TGTGCCAGCAGCTCAGGTGGGAGGGGGACTGAAGCTTTCTTT. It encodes CASSSGGRGTEAFF.

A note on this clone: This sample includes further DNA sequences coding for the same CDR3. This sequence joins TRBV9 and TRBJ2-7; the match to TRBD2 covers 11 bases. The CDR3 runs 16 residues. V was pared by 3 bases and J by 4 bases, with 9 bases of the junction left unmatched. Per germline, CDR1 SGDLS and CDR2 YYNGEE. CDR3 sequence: CASSAHPGTSGYEQYF. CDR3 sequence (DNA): TGTGCCAGCAGCGCCCACCCCGGGACTAGCGGATACGAGCAGTACTTC. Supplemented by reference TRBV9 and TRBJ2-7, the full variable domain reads DSGVTQTPKHLITATGQRVTLRCSPRSGDLSVYWYQQSLDQGLQFLIQYYNGEERAKGNILERFSAQQFPDLHSELNLSSLELGDSALYFCASSAHPGTSGYEQYFGPGTRLTVT.

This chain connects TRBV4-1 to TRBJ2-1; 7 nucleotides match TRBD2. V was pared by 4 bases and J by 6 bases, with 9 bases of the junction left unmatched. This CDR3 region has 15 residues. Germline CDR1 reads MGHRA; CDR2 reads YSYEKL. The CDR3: CASSPRLAQGNEQFF. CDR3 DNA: TGCGCCAGCAGCCCTAGACTAGCCCAAGGCAATGAGCAGTTCTTC.

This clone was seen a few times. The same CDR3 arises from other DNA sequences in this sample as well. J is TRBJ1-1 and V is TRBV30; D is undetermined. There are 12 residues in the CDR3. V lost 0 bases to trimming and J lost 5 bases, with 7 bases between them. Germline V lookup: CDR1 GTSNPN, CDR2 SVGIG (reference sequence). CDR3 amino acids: CAWSVGGTEAFF. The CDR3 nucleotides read TGTGCCTGGAGTGTTGGTGGGACTGAAGCTTTCTTT.

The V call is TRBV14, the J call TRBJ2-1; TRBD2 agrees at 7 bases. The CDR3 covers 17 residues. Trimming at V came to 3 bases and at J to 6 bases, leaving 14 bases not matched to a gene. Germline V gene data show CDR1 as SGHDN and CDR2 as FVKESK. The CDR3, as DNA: TGTGCCAGCAGCCACCTCTTTGGGAGGGGAATTGGCAATGAGCAGTTCTTC. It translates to CASSHLFGRGIGNEQFF.

The CDR3 region is CAAGLAGITGELFF. CDR3 bases: TGTGCCGCCGGACTAGCGGGAATCACCGGGGAGCTGTTTTTT. This chain uses TRBV6-1 with TRBJ2-2, with TRBD2 identical over 12 bases. The CDR3 consists of 14 residues. Germline V gives CDR1 MNHNS, CDR2 SASEGT. Trimming at V came to 11 bases and at J to 4 bases, leaving 5 bases not matched to a gene.

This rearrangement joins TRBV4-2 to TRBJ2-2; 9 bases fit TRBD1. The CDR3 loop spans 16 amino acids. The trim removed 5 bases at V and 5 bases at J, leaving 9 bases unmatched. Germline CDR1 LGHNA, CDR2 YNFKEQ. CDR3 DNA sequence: TGTGCCAGCAGCTTCGGACAGGGGTATAGTACCGGGGAGCTGTTTTTT. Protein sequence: CASSFGQGYSTGELFF.

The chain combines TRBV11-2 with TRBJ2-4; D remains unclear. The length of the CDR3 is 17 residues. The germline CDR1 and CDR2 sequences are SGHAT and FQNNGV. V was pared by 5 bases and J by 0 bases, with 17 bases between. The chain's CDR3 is CASSPWKSVSAKNIQYF. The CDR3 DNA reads TGTGCCAGCAGCCCCTGGAAGTCGGTGTCAGCCAAAAACATTCAGTACTTC.

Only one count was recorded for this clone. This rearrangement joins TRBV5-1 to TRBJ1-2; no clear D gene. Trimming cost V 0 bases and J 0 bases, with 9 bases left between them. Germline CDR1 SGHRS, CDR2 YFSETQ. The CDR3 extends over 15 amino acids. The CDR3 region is CASSLGRTTNYGYTF. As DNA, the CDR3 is TGCGCCAGCAGCTTGGGGCGGACGACTAACTATGGCTACACCTTC.

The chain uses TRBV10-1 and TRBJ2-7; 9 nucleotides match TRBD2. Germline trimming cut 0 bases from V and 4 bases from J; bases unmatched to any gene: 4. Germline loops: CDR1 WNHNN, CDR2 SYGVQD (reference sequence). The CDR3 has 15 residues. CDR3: CASSESASGTYEQYF. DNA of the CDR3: TGCGCCAGCAGTGAGTCGGCTAGCGGGACGTACGAGCAGTACTTC.

Here the CDR3 DNA reads TGCAGCGCTAGACAGGGAACGGGTGAGCAGTACTTC. Protein product: CSARQGTGEQYF. This chain uses TRBV29-1 with TRBJ2-7; TRBD1 agrees at 7 bases. The CDR3 totals 12 residues. Trimming took 7 bases from V and 7 from J; bases not matched to a gene: 10. Looked up from germline, CDR1 is SQVTM and CDR2 is ANQGSEA.

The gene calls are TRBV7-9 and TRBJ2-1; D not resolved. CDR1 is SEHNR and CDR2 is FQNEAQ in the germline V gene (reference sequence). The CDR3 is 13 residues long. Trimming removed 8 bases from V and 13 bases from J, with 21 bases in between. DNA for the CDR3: TGTGCCAGCGCGTCGGCTCCGTTGAGTGTCCAGTTCTTC. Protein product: CASASAPLSVQFF. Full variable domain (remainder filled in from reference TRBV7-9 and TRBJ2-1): DTGVSQNPRHKITKRGQNVTFRCDPISEHNRLYWYRQTLGQGPEFLTYFQNEAQLEKSRLLSDRFSAERPKGSFSTLEIQRTEQGDSAMYLCASASAPLSVQFFGPGTRLTVL.

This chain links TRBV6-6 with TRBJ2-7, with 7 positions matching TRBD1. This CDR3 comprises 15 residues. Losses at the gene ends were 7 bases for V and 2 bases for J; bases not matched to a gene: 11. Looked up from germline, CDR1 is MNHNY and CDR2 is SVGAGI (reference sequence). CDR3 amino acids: CASTNRGTLAYEQYF. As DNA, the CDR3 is TGTGCCAGCACTAACAGGGGCACCCTGGCCTACGAGCAGTACTTC.